This TCR beta chain was found in a study of early T cells in non-severe SARS-CoV-2 infection. One entry per CDR3 protein results from TCRdb running MiXCR on the 5' RACE reads. Among tens of thousands of distinct CDR3 sequences listed, around a sixth were seen once. The germline CDR1 and CDR2 sequences are SNHLY and FYNNEI. The CDR3 spans 11 residues. The V end was cut by 7 bases, the J end by 8 bases, with 9 bases between. This chain links TRBV2 with TRBJ2-1; D not certain. Material for sequencing was whole blood. The sequence came from an adult who was a healthcare worker with PCR-confirmed SARS-CoV-2 infection or an uninfected control (not recorded which). The CDR3 DNA reads TGTGCCAGCAATATTATCGATGAGCAGTTCTTC. Translation gives CASNIIDEQFF.